These 30 T cell receptor beta chains originate from one sample sequenced in a study of technical replicates of blood from several donors. Repertoires were generated with immunoSEQ multiplex PCR, while TCRdb's copy carries only in-frame clones and drops some. The table has some 70,000 clones, 90% to 95% seen once; the top ten hold roughly 5%. Sequencing input: PBMCs. Source of these receptors: a human donor in good health. Some clones in this sample may be carry-over from other donors' samples.

This chain links TRBV29-1 with TRBJ1-6; tentative D call: TRBD1 (6 bases). The CDR3 spans 13 residues. Germline V gene sequence: CDR1 SQVTM, CDR2 ANQGSEA. V was shortened by 5 bases and J by 7 bases, with 12 bases between the two germline ends. Here the CDR3 reads CSVKQGVNSPLHF. CDR3 bases: TGCAGCGTTAAACAGGGAGTCAATTCACCCCTCCACTTT.

V is TRBV29-1 and J is TRBJ1-2; no firm D call. Trimming took 6 bases from V and 7 from J, leaving 18 bases between them. CDR1 is SQVTM and CDR2 is ANQGSEA in the germline V gene. This CDR3 comprises 13 residues. The CDR3 region has the DNA TGCAGCGTGCCACAGTCCAGCGGAGGTGGCTACACCTTC. Translation gives CSVPQSSGGGYTF.

In this sample, this clone turned up a few times. V and J are TRBV5-4 and TRBJ1-1, with D possibly TRBD1 on 5 matching bases. Trimming shortened V by 2 bases and J by 1 base, and 9 bases separated the two germline ends. The CDR3 sequence is 14 residues long. The germline V gene encodes CDR1 SGHNT and CDR2 YYREEE (reference sequence). CDR3 sequence: CASSFQGSNTEAFF. The CDR3, as DNA: TGTGCCAGCAGCTTCCAGGGATCGAACACTGAAGCTTTCTTT.

This clone was observed once. V is TRBV4-3 and J is TRBJ2-3; 10 bases agree with TRBD2. Germline V gives CDR1 LGHNA, CDR2 YSLEER. The CDR3 runs to 14 residues. J gave up 6 bases and V 4 bases, and 4 bases lay outside the gene matches. CDR3: CASSPLAGEDTQYF. CDR3 DNA sequence: TGCGCCAGCAGCCCGCTAGCGGGGGAGGATACGCAGTATTTT.

The chain combines TRBV18 with TRBJ1-1; 8 bases agree with TRBD1. The CDR3 is made up of 13 amino acids. The germline V gene has CDR1 KGHSH and CDR2 LQKENI. Germline trimming cut 3 bases from V and 5 bases from J; bases unmatched to any gene: 2. Here the CDR3 reads CASSPRTGTEAFF. In DNA form, the CDR3 reads TGTGCCAGCTCACCTCGGACAGGGACTGAAGCTTTCTTT. Drawing the rest from reference TRBV18 and TRBJ1-1, the complete variable domain is NAGVMQNPRHLVRRRGQEARLRCSPMKGHSHVYWYRQLPEEGLKFMVYLQKENIIDESGMPKERFSAEFPKEGPSILRIQQVVRGDSAAYFCASSPRTGTEAFFGQGTRLTVV.

DNA of the CDR3: TGTGCCAGTAGTATAGCTCTTGCGGGAGTACGAGAGACCCAGTACTTC. Translated: CASSIALAGVRETQYF. The chain carries TRBV19 and TRBJ2-5, with 7 bases lining up with TRBD2. Germline V gene data show CDR1 as LNHDA and CDR2 as SQIVND (reference sequence). V lost 1 base, J lost 4 bases, and 9 bases stayed unmatched. The CDR3 sequence is 16 residues long. Supplemented by reference TRBV19 and TRBJ2-5, the full variable domain reads DGGITQSPKYLFRKEGQNVTLSCEQNLNHDAMYWYRQDPGQGLRLIYYSQIVNDFQKGDIAEGYSVSREKKESFPLTVTSAQKNPTAFYLCASSIALAGVRETQYFGPGTRLLVL.

This rearrangement joins TRBV5-6 to TRBJ2-7; TRBD2 matches 8 bases. The CDR3 is made up of 15 amino acids. CDR1 is SGHDT, CDR2 YYEEEE, per germline. V shed 3 bases and J 2 bases; nucleotides not matched to a gene: 7. CDR3 region: CASSSYTSGAYEQYF. The DNA of the CDR3 is TGTGCCAGCAGCTCGTATACTAGCGGTGCCTACGAGCAGTACTTC.

The chain is built from TRBV7-6 and TRBJ1-4; possible D gene TRBD1, 5 bases. This CDR3 region has 17 residues. Trimming stripped 5 bases from V and 2 bases from J, with 18 bases between. CDR1 and CDR2 from the germline V gene are SGHVS and FNYEAQ. The CDR3 DNA reads as TGTGCCAGCAGCGTCGAAACATCCCGGGGGACTAATGAAAAACTGTTTTTT. Translating it yields CASSVETSRGTNEKLFF.

This clone has just a few counts. This chain uses TRBV4-1 with TRBJ2-2, with 12 bases matching TRBD2. Germline V gene sequence: CDR1 MGHRA, CDR2 YSYEKL. The J segment lost 4 bases and the V segment lost 3 bases, leaving 6 bases of the junction unmatched. This CDR3 contains 17 residues. The CDR3 DNA is TGCGCCAGCAGCCACAAACTAGCGGGGGGTCTCACCGGGGAGCTGTTTTTT. As protein: CASSHKLAGGLTGELFF.

This clone was seen once. The chain is built from TRBV6-5 and TRBJ2-1; TRBD2 aligns across 8 bases. The trim removed 8 bases at V and 6 bases at J, leaving 9 bases unmatched. The CDR3 has 14 residues. The germline V gene encodes CDR1 MNHEY and CDR2 SVGAGI. The CDR3 here is CASWEAGAANEQFF. The DNA for the CDR3 is TGTGCCAGCTGGGAAGCGGGAGCCGCCAATGAGCAGTTCTTC.

This chain links TRBV7-2 with TRBJ2-2; 8 bases agree with TRBD2. This CDR3 is built from 15 residues. Trimming at V came to 5 bases and at J to 4 bases, leaving 6 bases not matched to a gene. The V gene's germline CDR1 is SGHTA and CDR2 FQGNSA. CDR3 loop: CASSLGLAATGELFF. DNA for the CDR3: TGTGCCAGCAGCCTCGGACTAGCCGCCACCGGGGAGCTGTTTTTT. Filled out from reference TRBV7-2 and TRBJ2-2, the complete variable domain reads GAGVSQSPSNKVTEKGKDVELRCDPISGHTALYWYRQSLGQGLEFLIYFQGNSAPDKSGLPSDRFSAERTGGSVSTLTIQRTQQEDSAVYLCASSLGLAATGELFFGEGSRLTVL.

This clone has at least ten counts. The CDR3 region has the DNA TGTGCCAGCAGTTTAGGAGGTACTTTCTTT. Its translation is CASSLGGTFF. V usage is TRBV27 and J usage is TRBJ1-1; D not certain. Between the trimmed V and J ends, which lost 2 bases and 12 bases, there was a span of 7 bases. CDR1 and CDR2 (germline): MNHEY, SMNVEV (reference sequence). The CDR3 totals 10 residues.

The CDR3 loop reads CASSQLPTDTQYF. The CDR3 bases are TGCGCCAGCAGTCAACTACCCACAGATACGCAGTATTTT. The chain carries TRBV5-1 and TRBJ2-3; D ambiguous. Between the trimmed V and J ends, which lost 5 bases and 2 bases, there was a span of 9 bases. The germline gives CDR1 SGHRS, CDR2 YFSETQ. The CDR3 has 13 residues.

V gene TRBV7-2 combines with J gene TRBJ2-5; a weak D match, TRBD2 (5 bases). The CDR3 extends over 13 amino acids. Trimming shortened V by 5 bases and J by 5 bases, and 12 bases separated the two germline ends. Germline V lookup: CDR1 SGHTA, CDR2 FQGNSA. The CDR3 loop reads CASSPLRGETQYF. In nucleotides, the CDR3 is TGTGCCAGCAGCCCACTTCGCGGGGAGACCCAGTACTTC.

This clone has just one count. This sequence joins TRBV9 and TRBJ2-3; 7 nucleotides line up with TRBD2. Germline V gene lookup returns CDR1 SGDLS and CDR2 YYNGEE. J lost 4 bases, V lost 4 bases, and 6 bases had no gene match. The CDR3 contains 14 residues. The CDR3 loop is CASSLGGLADTQYF. DNA for the CDR3: TGTGCCAGCAGCCTGGGGGGGTTGGCAGATACGCAGTATTTT.

This rearrangement joins TRBV4-1 to TRBJ1-1; possible D gene TRBD1, 5 bases. Germline CDR1 MGHRA, CDR2 YSYEKL. The V end was cut by 4 bases, the J end by 5 bases, with 14 bases between. This CDR3 contains 14 residues. This CDR3 reads CASSLAQEGTEAFF. The CDR3 nucleotides read TGCGCCAGCAGCCTAGCACAGGAGGGGACTGAAGCTTTCTTT.

The chain employs TRBV6-1 and TRBJ1-2, with 8 bases aligning to TRBD1. The CDR3 spans 13 residues. V shed 7 bases, J shed 5 bases, and the junction held 6 bases outside the gene matches. Germline CDR1 MNHNS, CDR2 SASEGT. The CDR3 reads CASIRTGRYGYTF. The CDR3 DNA reads TGTGCCAGCATAAGGACAGGGAGATATGGCTACACCTTC.

The gene calls are TRBV5-6 and TRBJ1-6, with 9 bases aligning to TRBD1. Germline V gene data show CDR1 as SGHDT and CDR2 as YYEEEE. Unmatched junction bases numbered 3, after V lost 0 bases and J lost 2 bases. There are 17 residues in the CDR3. Here the CDR3 reads CASSLVTGGPYNSPLHF. As DNA, the CDR3 is TGTGCCAGCAGCTTGGTTACAGGGGGCCCCTATAATTCACCCCTCCACTTT. The entire variable domain, with the rest obtained from reference TRBV5-6 and TRBJ1-6, is as follows: DAGVTQSPTHLIKTRGQQVTLRCSPKSGHDTVSWYQQALGQGPQFIFQYYEEEERQRGNFPDRFSGHQFPNYSSELNVNALLLGDSALYLCASSLVTGGPYNSPLHFGNGTRLTVT.

This chain's CDR3 is CASSLGPNDYEQYF. CDR3 DNA sequence: TGTGCCAGCAGCTTAGGTCCTAATGACTACGAGCAGTACTTC. The rearrangement joins TRBV9 to TRBJ2-7; D is ambiguous. Germline V gene lookup returns CDR1 SGDLS and CDR2 YYNGEE. Trimming removed 4 bases at V and 3 bases at J, with 14 bases between. The CDR3 is 14 amino acids.

The genes are TRBV6-6 and TRBJ1-1; D is uncertain. The V gene's germline CDR1 is MNHNY and CDR2 SVGAGI (reference sequence). Trimming took off 5 bases at V and 4 bases at J, with 14 bases between the two ends. This CDR3 contains 14 residues. CDR3 region: CASSPRGEGTEAFF. The CDR3 DNA reads TGTGCCAGCAGTCCACGTGGGGAGGGCACTGAAGCTTTCTTT.

The table lists this clone with a count of one. The V call is TRBV4-3, the J call TRBJ2-1, with 7 bases that match TRBD1. The CDR3 runs to 14 residues. Germline values: CDR1 LGHNA, CDR2 YSLEER. Trimming at V came to 5 bases and at J to 4 bases, leaving 5 bases not matched to a gene. The CDR3 coding sequence is TGCGCCAGCAGCTATGGACAGGAGTACAATGAGCAGTTCTTC. It codes for CASSYGQEYNEQFF.

V usage is TRBV9 and J usage is TRBJ1-3, with a tentative D call TRBD1 (6 bases). The CDR3 contains 16 residues. In germline, CDR1 is SGDLS, CDR2 YYNGEE. Trimming removed 2 bases at V and 0 bases at J, with 12 bases between. The CDR3 DNA sequence: TGTGCCAGCAGCGTCGTGGGGGCGAGCTCTGGAAACACCATATATTTT. It codes for CASSVVGASSGNTIYF.

This rearrangement joins TRBV29-1 to TRBJ1-3, with D possibly matching TRBD1 (6 bases). Germline assignment: CDR1 SQVTM and CDR2 ANQGSEA. The V end lost 3 bases, the J end lost 0 bases, and 9 bases lay between the germline ends. There are 14 residues in the CDR3. CDR3 protein: CSVEDSHSGNTIYF. The DNA for the CDR3 is TGCAGCGTTGAGGACAGTCACTCTGGAAACACCATATATTTT. Supplemented by reference TRBV29-1 and TRBJ1-3, the full variable domain reads SAVISQKPSRDICQRGTSLTIQCQVDSQVTMMFWYRQQPGQSLTLIATANQGSEATYESGFVIDKFPISRPNLTFSTLTVSNMSPEDSSIYLCSVEDSHSGNTIYFGEGSWLTVV.

J is TRBJ2-3 and V is TRBV7-6; D is unclear. The CDR3 is 15 residues long. V was clipped by 5 bases and J by 0 bases, with 12 bases between them. Germline CDR1 and CDR2: SGHVS and FNYEAQ. In DNA, the CDR3 is TGTGCCAGCAGCCCCGATAGCTGGAGCACAGATACGCAGTATTTT. This codes for CASSPDSWSTDTQYF.

The rearrangement joins TRBV7-6 to TRBJ2-1; unclear D gene. Trimming took 4 bases from V and 3 from J, leaving 7 bases between them. CDR1 and CDR2 (germline): SGHVS, FNYEAQ. CDR3 length: 13 amino acids. The CDR3 nucleotides read TGTGCCAGCAGCTCGCTCGGCTACAATGAGCAGTTCTTC. As protein: CASSSLGYNEQFF.

The V gene is TRBV15, the J gene TRBJ1-3, with 11 bases aligning to TRBD1. The CDR3 extends over 16 amino acids. Unmatched junction bases numbered 1, after V lost 1 base and J lost 2 bases. Germline V gene sequence: CDR1 LNHNV, CDR2 YYDKDF (reference sequence). CDR3 loop: CATSRGTGGAGNTIYF. CDR3 in DNA: TGTGCCACCAGCAGAGGGACAGGGGGCGCTGGAAACACCATATATTTT.

The genes are TRBV18 and TRBJ1-1; the match to TRBD1 covers 11 bases. Germline V CDR1 and CDR2: KGHSH, LQKENI. V lost 5 bases, J lost 4 bases, and 15 bases stayed unmatched. This CDR3 has 18 residues. The CDR3 DNA reads TGTGCCAGCTCATCCATAATACCGGGACAGGGGGTAAGCACTGAAGCTTTCTTT. Translation: CASSSIIPGQGVSTEAFF. Full variable domain (missing parts from reference TRBV18 and TRBJ1-1): NAGVMQNPRHLVRRRGQEARLRCSPMKGHSHVYWYRQLPEEGLKFMVYLQKENIIDESGMPKERFSAEFPKEGPSILRIQQVVRGDSAAYFCASSSIIPGQGVSTEAFFGQGTRLTVV.

This sequence joins TRBV2 and TRBJ1-2; D gene unclear. The CDR3 consists of 14 residues. Germline V lookup: CDR1 SNHLY, CDR2 FYNNEI. Trimming took 8 bases from V and 3 from J, leaving 16 bases between them. The CDR3 DNA reads as TGTGCCAGCCCTGAAGGCAGTCAGTACTATGGCTACACCTTC. Translating it yields CASPEGSQYYGYTF.

The count of this clone is one. The chain carries TRBV11-2 and TRBJ2-7, with a tentative D call TRBD1 (5 bases). The germline V and J ends were trimmed by 0 bases and 5 bases, with 11 bases remaining between them. This CDR3 is 14 amino acids long. Germline V CDR1 and CDR2: SGHAT, FQNNGV. The CDR3 nucleotides read TGTGCCAGCAGCTTAGAACCAGGGTCTAACGAGCAGTACTTC. It yields the protein CASSLEPGSNEQYF. Variable domain in full (rest from reference TRBV11-2 and TRBJ2-7): EAGVAQSPRYKIIEKRQSVAFWCNPISGHATLYWYQQILGQGPKLLIQFQNNGVVDDSQLPKDRFSAERLKGVDSTLKIQPAKLEDSAVYLCASSLEPGSNEQYFGPGTRLTVT.

This clone was found once. The J gene is TRBJ2-1, the V gene TRBV7-2; 14 bases line up with TRBD2. The germline V gene encodes CDR1 SGHTA and CDR2 FQGNSA. CDR3 length equals 18 residues. The V and J ends lost 4 bases and 6 bases, in that order; junction bases with no gene match: 11. The CDR3 DNA is TGTGCCAGCAGCTCGTCCGGGACTAGCGGGAGAGGACGCAATGAGCAGTTCTTC. Amino acids: CASSSSGTSGRGRNEQFF.